Below, one TCR beta chain is given with its context. No antigen is known for it. No much larger clone exists at a distance of one base, and base qualities are not known. The junction shows trimming of 2 bases on V and 3 bases on J, plus 9 bases between the germline ends. Reading the germline V gene gives CDR1 SGDLS and CDR2 YYNGEE. Including cysteine and phenylalanine, the CDR3 has 14 amino acids. The entry retains the CDR3 DNA only, 42 bases that are in frame from base 1. The data originate from a study of control samples from healthy donors and cancer patients (TCRdb year 2020). Library preparation was by the immunoSEQ multiplex PCR assay. TCRdb stores this immuneACCESS table with in-frame sequences only. Part of the clones is absent; in the studies checked, under half of the shortfall reflects unresolved V genes, and no reason is known for the rest. The sample table holds about 140,000 clones, of which approximately 94% were seen once. The ten biggest clones cover over 10% of the sample.

Recombination joined TRBV9 with TRBJ1-5, with the D segment identity uncertain. Sequenced sample: blood. The TCR comes from a man aged 35 to 55 in good health. The DNA is TGTGCCAGCAGCGTGTCCCAGGCCAATCAGCCCCAGCATTTT. Translation gives CASSVSQANQPQHF. Reference TRBV9 and TRBJ1-5 proteins supply the regions before and after the CDR3; the full variable domain is: DSGVTQTPKHLITATGQRVTLRCSPRSGDLSVYWYQQSLDQGLQFLIQYYNGEERAKGNILERFSAQQFPDLHSELNLSSLELGDSALYFCASSVSQANQPQHFGDGTRLSIL.